Following are 9 T cell receptor beta chains from one sample sequenced in a study of cytomegalovirus exposure and HLA in healthy donors. Use of 60 Vbeta and 13 Jbeta primers characterized the PCR. Measured with immunoSEQ multiplex PCR; TCRdb has only the in-frame clones, and not every one. The sample carries tens of thousands of clones, roughly 9.1% recorded once. Source material: PBMCs. All receptors come from a man in his sixties in good health and CMV-seropositive.

Only a few counts were recorded for this clone. The chain is built from TRBV6-1 and TRBJ1-1; D gene ambiguous. Germline CDR1 MNHNS, CDR2 SASEGT. The germline V and J ends were trimmed by 2 bases and 2 bases, with 6 bases remaining between them. The CDR3 totals 13 residues. This chain's CDR3 is CASSETVNTEAFF. As DNA, the CDR3 is TGTGCCAGCAGTGAAACGGTTAACACTGAAGCTTTCTTT.

This clone was seen a handful of times. The V and J genes are TRBV7-3 and TRBJ2-5; 12 positions agree with TRBD2. The end of the DNA is better explained by TRBJ2-7, so the J call may be wrong. The germline CDR1 and CDR2 sequences are SGHTA and FQGTGA. This CDR3 comprises 15 residues. CDR3 region: CASSQTSGGSYEQYF. The CDR3 region has the DNA TGTGCCAGCAGCCAGACTAGCGGGGGATCCTACGAGCAGTACTTC.

This sequence joins TRBV5-1 and TRBJ2-5; weak D call: TRBD2 (6 bases). The CDR3 runs to 14 residues. Per the germline V gene, CDR1 is SGHRS and CDR2 is YFSETQ. V was clipped by 1 base and J by 2 bases, with 9 bases between them. CDR3 bases: TGCGCCAGCAGCTTGAATGCGGGACAAGAGACCCAGTACTTC. It is translated as CASSLNAGQETQYF.

This clone was found a few times. The chain is built from TRBV30 and TRBJ1-4, with D uncertain. The germline V and J ends were trimmed by 0 bases and 8 bases, with 16 bases remaining between them. CDR1 and CDR2 (germline): GTSNPN, SVGIG (reference sequence). The CDR3 spans 15 residues. CDR3 bases: TGTGCCTGGAGTGTACGGGGTCTTGGGTCCGAAAAACTGTTTTTT. Encoded protein: CAWSVRGLGSEKLFF.

This clone was counted between two and nine times. The V call is TRBV2, the J call TRBJ1-5; D is uncertain. The V gene's germline CDR1 is SNHLY and CDR2 FYNNEI. The V end was cut by 3 bases, the J end by 4 bases, with 10 bases between. This CDR3 contains 14 residues. The CDR3 spells CASSDSKANQPQHF. CDR3 coding DNA: TGTGCCAGCAGTGATAGCAAAGCAAATCAGCCCCAGCATTTT.

This clone was seen more than once but under ten times. This chain joins TRBV5-4 and TRBJ2-3; 11 positions agree with TRBD1. Trimming cost V 5 bases and J 4 bases; bases outside gene matches: 0. The CDR3 extends over 13 amino acids. The V gene's germline CDR1 is SGHNT and CDR2 YYREEE (reference sequence). The CDR3, as DNA: TGTGCCAGCAGGGGACAGGGGGCAGATACGCAGTATTTT. It yields the protein CASRGQGADTQYF.

The chain has TRBV5-1 and TRBJ2-2, with D possibly being TRBD1 (6 bases). Germline V gene sequence: CDR1 SGHRS, CDR2 YFSETQ. The CDR3 extends over 17 amino acids. Trimming took off 0 bases at V and 1 base at J, with 13 bases between the two ends. The CDR3, as DNA: TGCGCCAGCAGCTTGGCCGGAAAGACAGGGAACACCGGGGAGCTGTTTTTT. Protein: CASSLAGKTGNTGELFF.

This clone was seen only a few times. This sequence joins TRBV10-3 and TRBJ2-3; TRBD2 matches 10 bases. CDR1 and CDR2 (germline): ENHRY, SYGVKD. Trimming removed 3 bases from V and 6 bases from J; junction bases left unmatched: 6. This CDR3 has 15 amino acids. CDR3 sequence: CAISEGAGGPDTQYF. CDR3 bases: TGTGCCATCAGTGAAGGAGCGGGGGGGCCGGATACGCAGTATTTT.

In its sample, this clone was seen a few times. V usage is TRBV5-1 and J usage is TRBJ2-5; 14 positions match TRBD2. CDR3 length: 18 residues. Germline CDR1 is SGHRS and CDR2 is YFSETQ. V trimming: 5 bases; J trimming: 2 bases; junction bases outside the gene matches: 11. The CDR3 is CASRSGTSGSLIQETQYF. Written as DNA, the CDR3 is TGCGCCAGCAGGTCCGGGACTAGCGGGAGTTTGATTCAAGAGACCCAGTACTTC.